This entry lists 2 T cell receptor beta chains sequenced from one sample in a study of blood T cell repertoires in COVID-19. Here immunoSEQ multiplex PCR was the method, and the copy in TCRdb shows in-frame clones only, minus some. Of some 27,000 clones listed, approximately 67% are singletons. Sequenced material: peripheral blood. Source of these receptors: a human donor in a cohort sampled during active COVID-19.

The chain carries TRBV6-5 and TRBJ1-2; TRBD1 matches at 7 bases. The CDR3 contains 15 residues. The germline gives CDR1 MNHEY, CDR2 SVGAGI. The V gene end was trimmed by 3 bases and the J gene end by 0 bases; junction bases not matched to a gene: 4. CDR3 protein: CASSYTDRANYGYTF. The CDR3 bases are TGTGCCAGCAGTTATACCGACAGGGCTAACTATGGCTACACCTTC.

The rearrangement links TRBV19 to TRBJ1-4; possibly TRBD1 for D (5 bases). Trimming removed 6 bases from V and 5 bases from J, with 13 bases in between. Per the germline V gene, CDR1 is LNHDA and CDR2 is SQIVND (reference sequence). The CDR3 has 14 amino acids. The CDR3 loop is CASRSAGGNEKLFF. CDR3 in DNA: TGTGCCAGTAGGTCCGCGGGGGGGAATGAAAAACTGTTTTTT.